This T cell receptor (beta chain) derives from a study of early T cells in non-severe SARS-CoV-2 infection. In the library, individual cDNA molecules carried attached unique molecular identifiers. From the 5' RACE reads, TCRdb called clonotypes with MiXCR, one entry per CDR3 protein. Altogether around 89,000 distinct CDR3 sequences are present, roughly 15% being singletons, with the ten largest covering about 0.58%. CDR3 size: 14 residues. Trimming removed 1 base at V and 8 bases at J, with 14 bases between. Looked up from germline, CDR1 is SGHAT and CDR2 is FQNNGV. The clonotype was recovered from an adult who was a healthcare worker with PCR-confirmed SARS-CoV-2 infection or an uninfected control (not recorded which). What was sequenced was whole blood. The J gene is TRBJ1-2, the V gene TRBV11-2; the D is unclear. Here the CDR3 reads CASSLVMTLRGYTF. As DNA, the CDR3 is TGTGCCAGCAGCTTAGTAATGACACTCCGCGGCTACACCTTC. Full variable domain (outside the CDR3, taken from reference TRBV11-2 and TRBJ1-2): EAGVAQSPRYKIIEKRQSVAFWCNPISGHATLYWYQQILGQGPKLLIQFQNNGVVDDSQLPKDRFSAERLKGVDSTLKIQPAKLEDSAVYLCASSLVMTLRGYTFGSGTRLTVV.